The 30 T cell receptor beta chains listed next were all sequenced from one sample in a study of T cells in Graves' hyperthyroidism and ophthalmopathy. What was amplified from RNA transcripts were TCR beta CDR3 regions. Primed by the HTBI set, a first-round RT-PCR was run on the TCR CDR3. TCRdb used MiXCR to reprocess the multiplex PCR reads, holding one entry per CDR3 protein. The sample gives about 480,000 distinct CDR3 sequences, approximately 15% of which show up once; roughly 17% is in the top ten. Material: blood. These receptor sequences come from a young woman with Graves' hyperthyroidism.

This clonotype was seen repeatedly, ten times or more. The chain carries TRBV24-1 and TRBJ1-6; no firm D call. Germline assignment: CDR1 KGHDR and CDR2 SFDVKD. Trimming shortened V by 1 base and J by 10 bases, and 16 bases separated the two germline ends. The CDR3 sequence is 16 residues long. Here the CDR3 reads CATSDFSLRKESPLHF. In DNA, the CDR3 is TGTGCCACCAGTGATTTTTCTTTGAGGAAGGAGTCACCCCTCCACTTT.

The sample holds many counts of this clonotype. This chain uses TRBV6-1 with TRBJ1-1; D not resolved. Germline-derived CDR1 and CDR2 are MNHNS and SASEGT. The CDR3 is made up of 15 amino acids. Trimming cost V 6 bases and J 0 bases, with 14 bases left between them. CDR3 region: CASRDRRAVNTEAFF. CDR3 in DNA: TGTGCCAGCAGGGACCGGAGGGCGGTGAACACTGAAGCTTTCTTT.

This clonotype has only a few counts. A clone one base away is much larger, so this may be a read error. This chain uses TRBV6-2 or TRBV6-3 with TRBJ2-7; 9 nucleotides align to TRBD1. Germline loops: CDR1 MNHEY, CDR2 SVGEGT. CDR3 size: 14 residues. With V trimmed by 6 bases and J by 5 bases, 8 bases remained unmatched. CDR3 DNA: TGTGCCAGCAGGGAAAGGGACAGGGCCCACGAGCAGTACGTC. Translation: CASRERDRAHEQYV.

This clonotype was counted many times. The chain is built from TRBV28 and TRBJ1-1; no reliable D call. Germline V gives CDR1 MDHEN, CDR2 SYDVKM. This CDR3 is built from 13 residues. CDR3 sequence (DNA): TGTGCAATTTCGGCGGACCGAGACACTGAAGCTTTCTTT. Translating gives CAISADRDTEAFF. Using reference TRBV28 and TRBJ1-1 for the parts outside the CDR3, the full variable domain is DVKVTQSSRYLVKRTGEKVFLECVQDMDHENMFWYRQDPGLGLRLIYFSYDVKMKEKGDIPEGYSVSREKKERFSLILESASTNQTSMYLCAISADRDTEAFFGQGTRLTVV.

Many counts were recorded for this clonotype. The rearrangement links TRBV10-3 to TRBJ2-6; D call uncertain. The V and J ends lost 2 bases and 4 bases respectively, with 9 bases between them. This CDR3 region has 15 residues. Per germline, CDR1 ENHRY and CDR2 SYGVKD. The CDR3 sequence is CAISERLSGANVLTF. The CDR3 DNA reads as TGTGCCATCAGTGAGAGACTGTCAGGGGCCAACGTCCTGACTTTC.

This clonotype occurred a few times. V is TRBV30 and J is TRBJ2-4, with 11 bases that match TRBD1. CDR1 is GTSNPN and CDR2 is SVGIG in the germline V gene (reference sequence). After removal of 2 bases from V and 0 bases from J, the junction contained 3 bases not matched to a gene. The CDR3 extends over 16 amino acids. CDR3 residues: CAWSRGQGVAKNIQYF. As DNA, the CDR3 is TGTGCCTGGAGTAGGGGACAGGGGGTAGCCAAAAACATTCAGTACTTC.

The chain links TRBV12-3 or TRBV12-4 to TRBJ1-1, with D unclear. Trimming pared 2 bases from V and 4 bases from J, leaving 14 bases between. The CDR3 runs to 15 residues. DNA of the CDR3: TGTGCCAGCAGTTTATTTATCGGAAGGGTCACTGAAGCTTTCTTT. Encoded protein: CASSLFIGRVTEAFF.

There are a few counts of this clonotype. This chain links TRBV20-1 with TRBJ1-1, with 8 bases fitting TRBD1. This CDR3 is built from 15 residues. The junction had 7 bases not matched to a gene; V was cut back by 0 bases and J by 4 bases. Per germline, CDR1 DFQATT and CDR2 SNEGSKA (reference sequence). The CDR3: CSARDHRQGLTEAFF. For the CDR3, the DNA is TGCAGTGCTAGAGATCATCGACAGGGGCTCACTGAAGCTTTCTTT.

Turning to this clonotype: A much bigger clone sits one base away, suggesting this may be a read error. The chain employs TRBV10-3 and TRBJ2-2; TRBD2 matches 8 bases. The germline V gene has CDR1 ENHRY and CDR2 SYGVKD. The CDR3 length is 18 residues. Here the CDR3 DNA reads TGTGCCATCAGTGAGTCGGCTAGCGGGCAACGGCGGACCGGGGAGCCGTTTTTT. Protein: CAISESASGQRRTGEPFF.

This clonotype has at least ten counts. This chain joins TRBV3-1 and TRBJ2-7; TRBD2 is a possible D gene (5 bases). V was shortened by 7 bases and J by 3 bases, with 25 bases between the two germline ends. Germline V lookup: CDR1 LGHDT, CDR2 YNNKEL (reference sequence). The CDR3 length is 17 residues. CDR3 coding DNA: TGTGCCAGCAACATACCCCAGAGCAGCGGAAAGTACTACGAGCAGTACGTC. Its protein is CASNIPQSSGKYYEQYV.

This clonotype has ten or more counts. The chain couples TRBV6-2 or TRBV6-3 to TRBJ1-5; D perhaps matches TRBD1 (6 bases). V shed 5 bases and J shed 5 bases, with 13 bases lying between them. Germline assignment: CDR1 MNHEY and CDR2 SVGEGT. The length of the CDR3 is 14 residues. CDR3: CASSPTGRDQPQHF. The CDR3 DNA reads as TGTGCCAGCAGTCCGACAGGAAGGGATCAGCCCCAGCATTTT.

This clonotype has ten or more counts. The rearrangement joins TRBV9 to TRBJ2-5; TRBD2 agrees at 8 bases. Germline CDR1 SGDLS, CDR2 YYNGEE. The V segment lost 0 bases and the J segment 2 bases; nucleotides outside the gene matches: 6. CDR3 size: 16 residues. In DNA form, the CDR3 reads TGTGCCAGCAGCGTAGGGACCTTAGCGGGGCAAGAGACCCAGTACTTC. This codes for CASSVGTLAGQETQYF.

The chain joins TRBV29-1 to TRBJ2-1, with 13 bases matching TRBD2. The CDR3 consists of 16 residues. CDR1 SQVTM and CDR2 ANQGSEA come from the germline V gene. The ends lost 0 bases at V and 7 bases at J; junction bases unmatched: 6. The CDR3 region has the DNA TGCAGCGTTGAAGACCCCGGACTAGCGGGAGTAAATGAGCAGTTCTTC. Encoded protein: CSVEDPGLAGVNEQFF.

This clonotype was seen more than once but under ten times. The V and J genes are TRBV6-5 and TRBJ2-4, with D unclear. Germline V gene sequence: CDR1 MNHEY, CDR2 SVGAGI. Between the trimmed V and J ends, which lost 2 bases and 0 bases, there was a span of 5 bases. This CDR3 has 14 residues. DNA for the CDR3: TGTGCCAGCAGTTACGAGGTAGCCAAAAACATTCAGTACTTC. Its protein product is CASSYEVAKNIQYF.

The table lists this clonotype with a few counts. The rearrangement uses TRBV10-3 and TRBJ2-4, with D unclear. Looked up from germline, CDR1 is ENHRY and CDR2 is SYGVKD. CDR3 length equals 15 residues. The germline V and J ends were trimmed by 5 bases and 0 bases, with 11 bases remaining between them. The CDR3 DNA follows: TGTGCCATCAGTCAGGATCTTTTAGCCAAAAACATTCAGTACTTC. Residues: CAISQDLLAKNIQYF.

This clonotype was picked up many times. J is TRBJ2-1 and V is TRBV19, with a weak D call TRBD2 (6 bases). Germline V CDR1 and CDR2: LNHDA, SQIVND (reference sequence). The CDR3 consists of 15 residues. With 1 base removed from V and 8 bases from J, the gap between germline ends came to 15 bases. The CDR3 region is CASSIGLTWEDEQFF. In DNA, the CDR3 is TGTGCCAGTAGTATAGGGTTGACCTGGGAGGATGAGCAGTTCTTC. The full variable domain, completed using reference TRBV19 and TRBJ2-1, is DGGITQSPKYLFRKEGQNVTLSCEQNLNHDAMYWYRQDPGQGLRLIYYSQIVNDFQKGDIAEGYSVSREKKESFPLTVTSAQKNPTAFYLCASSIGLTWEDEQFFGPGTRLTVL.

To note about this clonotype: No conserved phenylalanine or tryptophan ends this CDR3, so it is likely a read error. The rearrangement uses TRBV2 and TRBJ1-6; D unresolved. The CDR3 runs to 15 residues. Germline V gene data show CDR1 as SNHLY and CDR2 as FYNNEI. CDR3 DNA sequence: TGTGCCAGCAGTCAAGCCGCAGATTCGAATTCACCCCTCCACTCT. Protein product: CASSQAADSNSPLHS.

In this sample, this clonotype turned up many times. This chain links TRBV29-1 with TRBJ2-5; no clear D gene. The CDR3 runs to 12 residues. Germline V CDR1 and CDR2: SQVTM, ANQGSEA. The germline V and J ends were trimmed by 6 bases and 1 base, with 9 bases remaining between them. CDR3 amino acids: CSVRLSQETQYF. The CDR3, as DNA: TGCAGCGTGCGGTTATCCCAAGAGACCCAGTACTTC. The full variable domain, rest sourced from reference TRBV29-1 and TRBJ2-5, is SAVISQKPSRDICQRGTSLTIQCQVDSQVTMMFWYRQQPGQSLTLIATANQGSEATYESGFVIDKFPISRPNLTFSTLTVSNMSPEDSSIYLCSVRLSQETQYFGPGTRLLVL.

This clonotype appeared many times. The chain joins TRBV5-1 to TRBJ2-1; D tentatively reads TRBD1 or TRBD2 (5 bases each). This CDR3 region has 16 residues. V was pared by 4 bases and J by 8 bases, with 22 bases between. Germline loops: CDR1 SGHRS, CDR2 YFSETQ. CDR3 residues: CASSPYGGAVLHEQFF. CDR3 nucleotide sequence: TGCGCCAGCAGCCCCTATGGGGGAGCGGTTCTCCATGAGCAGTTCTTC.

The CDR3 DNA reads as TGTGCCAGTAAGATGAGGGGCACCCACACCGGGGAGCTGTTTTTT. Its translation: CASKMRGTHTGELFF. The V call is TRBV19, the J call TRBJ2-2; D assignment may be TRBD1 or TRBD2 (5 bases each). Germline assignment: CDR1 LNHDA and CDR2 SQIVND (reference sequence). CDR3 length: 15 residues. The germline V and J ends were trimmed by 7 bases and 3 bases, with 15 bases remaining between them.

This clonotype was recorded many times. The V gene is TRBV14, the J gene TRBJ2-2; D is uncertain. Germline CDR1 is SGHDN and CDR2 is FVKESK. V was trimmed by 1 base and J by 0 bases, leaving 9 bases between them. The length of the CDR3 is 16 residues. This chain's CDR3 is CASSQVGGANTGELFF. The DNA for the CDR3 is TGTGCCAGCAGCCAAGTAGGCGGAGCGAACACCGGGGAGCTGTTTTTT. Using reference TRBV14 and TRBJ2-2 for the parts outside the CDR3, the full variable domain is EAGVTQFPSHSVIEKGQTVTLRCDPISGHDNLYWYRRVMGKEIKFLLHFVKESKQDESGMPNNRFLAERTGGTYSTLKVQPAELEDSGVYFCASSQVGGANTGELFFGEGSRLTVL.

This clonotype was observed at least ten times. This sequence joins TRBV11-2 and TRBJ2-4, with 13 bases that match TRBD2. The V and J ends lost 4 bases and 0 bases, in that order; junction bases with no gene match: 6. Germline V gives CDR1 SGHAT, CDR2 FQNNGV. The length of the CDR3 is 18 residues. DNA for the CDR3: TGTGCCAGCAGCTGGGGACTAGCGGGATCCTTAGCCAAAAACATTCAGTACTTC. This encodes CASSWGLAGSLAKNIQYF. Based on the CDR3 plus reference TRBV11-2 and TRBJ2-4, the full variable domain is EAGVAQSPRYKIIEKRQSVAFWCNPISGHATLYWYQQILGQGPKLLIQFQNNGVVDDSQLPKDRFSAERLKGVDSTLKIQPAKLEDSAVYLCASSWGLAGSLAKNIQYFGAGTRLSVL.

This clonotype has a count of ten or more. This chain uses TRBV11-3 with TRBJ1-2; TRBD1 might be the D (6 bases). This CDR3 spans 14 amino acids. V dropped 5 bases and J dropped 3 bases, with 13 bases sitting between them. Germline V gene lookup returns CDR1 SGHNT and CDR2 YENEEA. The CDR3 region is CASSPGTYDYGYTF. CDR3 bases: TGTGCCAGCAGCCCCGGGACATATGACTATGGCTACACCTTC.

A note on this clonotype: The DNA is left out, because the CDR3 cannot be placed on it with certainty; the CDR3 is given as TCRdb lists it. The chain is built from TRBV5-8 and TRBJ2-3; TRBD1, the table's D call, was not compared with the DNA. The CDR3 spans 17 amino acids, including both terminal residues. Germline CDR1 reads SGHTS; CDR2 reads YDEGEE. The CDR3 reads CASSLAFGPGVADTQYF.

This clonotype was seen only a few times. The chain carries TRBV5-1 and TRBJ1-2, with 9 bases fitting TRBD1. V lost 4 bases, J lost 5 bases, and 12 bases stayed unmatched. Germline assignment: CDR1 SGHRS and CDR2 YFSETQ. The CDR3 extends over 16 amino acids. CDR3 nucleotides: TGCGCCAGCAGCCCCCGGGACAGGGCCTACGGTTATGGCTACACCTTC. Amino acids: CASSPRDRAYGYGYTF.

Many counts were recorded for this clonotype. The V and J genes are TRBV6-1 and TRBJ2-1; 13 nucleotides line up with TRBD2. The junction had 8 bases not matched to a gene; V was cut back by 7 bases and J by 2 bases. The length of the CDR3 is 17 residues. From germline, CDR1 is MNHNS and CDR2 SASEGT. The CDR3 protein is CASMTGLAGWAYNEQFF. CDR3 nucleotides: TGTGCCAGCATGACGGGACTAGCGGGATGGGCCTACAATGAGCAGTTCTTC.

This chain uses TRBV29-1 with TRBJ1-1; 8 bases fit TRBD1. The CDR3 covers 17 residues. V dropped 4 bases and J dropped 1; count of bases not matched to a gene: 14. Per the germline V gene, CDR1 is SQVTM and CDR2 is ANQGSEA. The CDR3 region is CSVVLLRGRKGNTEAFF. The CDR3 region has the DNA TGCAGCGTTGTACTTCTCAGGGGGCGCAAGGGGAACACTGAAGCTTTCTTT.

Only a few counts were recorded for this clonotype. The junction does not match germline at one end; this may be a read error. CDR3 DNA sequence: TGTGCCAGCAGTTACTCATCTGCAGCGGATCCCTACAATGAGCGGTTCTTC. It yields the protein CASSYSSAADPYNERFF. This sequence joins TRBV6-5 and TRBJ2-1, with D perhaps TRBD2 (5 bases). Germline loops: CDR1 MNHEY, CDR2 SVGAGI. The CDR3 runs to 17 residues.

This clonotype turned up a few times. The rearrangement uses TRBV7-9 and TRBJ2-1; D may match TRBD1 or TRBD2 (5 bases each). CDR1 is SEHNR, CDR2 FQNEAQ, per germline (reference sequence). This CDR3 contains 14 residues. V dropped 2 bases and J dropped 5 bases, with 10 bases sitting between them. For the CDR3, the DNA is TGTGCCAGCAGCTTAAGACGGGGCAACAATGAGCAGTTCTTC. As protein: CASSLRRGNNEQFF.

This clonotype was seen more than once but under ten times. This chain joins TRBV20-1 and TRBJ1-5; D not certain. Trimming took 2 bases from V and 0 from J, leaving 5 bases between them. The CDR3 totals 13 residues. Germline CDR1 is DFQATT and CDR2 is SNEGSKA (reference sequence). CDR3 DNA: TGCAGTGCTAGAAAGGGTAGCAATCAGCCCCAGCATTTT. It specifies CSARKGSNQPQHF.